This T cell receptor beta chain came from a study of early T cells in non-severe SARS-CoV-2 infection. Study context: Chains were not paired, and sequencing was done on bulk RNA from unsorted whole blood. Study outcomes and limitations: Clonotype matching in VDJdb favored anti-spike CD8 responses and did not capture private and CD4 specificities.

Individual cDNA molecules were tagged with unique molecular identifiers, the study reported. TCRdb re-called the 5' RACE reads with MiXCR, one entry per CDR3 protein. The data show more than 20,000 distinct CDR3 sequences, less than 6.5% seen once. As to this clonotype: Its matching antigen is unknown.

Trimming stripped 8 bases from V and 1 base from J, with 3 bases between. From germline, CDR1 is KGHSH and CDR2 LQKENI. This CDR3 has 11 residues. The clonotype originates from an adult who was a healthcare worker with PCR-confirmed SARS-CoV-2 infection or an uninfected control (not recorded which). V usage is TRBV18 and J usage is TRBJ1-3; D gene ambiguous. Material for sequencing was whole blood. The CDR3 is CASQSGNTIYF. The CDR3 DNA reads TGTGCCAGCCAATCTGGAAACACCATATATTTT.